This TCR beta chain was documented in a study of OX40 agonist ivuxolimab in advanced cancers. With regard to the full study: The costimulatory receptor OX40 (CD134) was targeted by ivuxolimab, a fully human IgG2 agonistic monoclonal antibody. Patients were allowed to have had prior anti-PD-1, anti-PD-L1 or anti-CTLA-4 therapy, and more than 30% of the dose-escalation patients had previously received checkpoint inhibitors. Intravenous ivuxolimab was administered to patients every 2 weeks at six dose levels: 0.01, 0.1, 0.3, 1.5, 3 and 10 mg/kg. The monotherapy dose-escalation portion (N ≈ 50 patients) of the phase I ivuxolimab trial is reported in the paper. The point of sequencing TCRbeta in the periphery was to test whether ivuxolimab changed TCR sequence diversity and drove clonal T-cell expansion. In the dose-escalation cohort, 82.7% of patients were male, and the mean age was approximately 64 years, with a range of about 20 to 90. Of the roughly 52 dose-escalation patients, hepatocellular carcinoma was present in roughly 19, melanoma in approximately 15, renal cell carcinoma in 9 and head and neck cancer in 9. Partial responses were achieved by three dose-escalation patients, of whom one had hepatocellular carcinoma and two had cutaneous melanoma. What the research found in general, with its limitations: At doses of 0.1 to 3.0 mg/kg, clonal expansion of both CD4+ and CD8+ T cells in blood was seen between baseline and week 6. On average, CD8+ T cells showed more expanded clones than CD4+ T cells after ivuxolimab. Low levels of normalized T-cell clonal expansion were also seen in some nonresponding patients. In partial responders in the 0.1-3.0 mg/kg groups, normalized peripheral clonal expansion was found to be among the lowest, especially among CD8+ T cells. Antigen specificity was not determined for the clonally expanded peripheral T cells.

Remarks on this clone: Its specific antigen is unknown. It has no much larger one-base neighbor in the sample; base qualities were not kept.

Patients with a history of autoimmune disease or receiving systemic immunosuppression were excluded from the trial. Peripheral blood for TCR sequencing was drawn from every dose cohort at baseline, at cycle 4 day 1 and at cycle 7 day 1. The samples were taken from a phase I, first-in-human, multicenter, open-label dose-escalation trial of ivuxolimab. Adults with locally advanced or metastatic melanoma, renal cell, hepatocellular, or head and neck squamous cell carcinoma were enrolled in the trial. Before TCR sequencing, CD4+ T cells and CD8+ T cells were sorted from peripheral blood as separate populations. Germline trimming: 2 bases from V, 8 bases from J; junction bases outside gene matches: 12. The CDR3 has 17 amino acids, counting the end cysteine and phenylalanine. Only CDR3 DNA remains: 51 bases, in frame from the first base. The germline V gene (reference sequence) specifies SEHNR as CDR1 and FQNEAQ as CDR2.

To sequence the TCRbeta CDR3 region, genomic DNA was isolated from the sorted cells. The immunoSEQ Assay was used for sequencing of TCRbeta CDR3 regions. What TCRdb holds here is the immuneACCESS table cut down to in-frame rearrangements. Part of the clones is not present; checked against another copy, under half of the missing clones reflect an unresolved V gene, and the others are unexplained. For this sample the table gives 50,000 to 65,000 clones, of which roughly nine tenths were detected only once. 9.5% to 15% of the sample goes to the ten largest clones. In this chain, TRBV7-9 is recombined with TRBJ1-2; the junction holds 12 bases that match TRBD1. This material consisted of CD4+ or CD8+ T cells sorted from blood, taken in a trial of the OX40 agonist ivuxolimab. This TCR derives from an adult with an advanced solid tumor such as melanoma, head and neck, liver or kidney cancer. The nucleotide sequence reads as follows: TGTGCCAGCAGCTTAATGAGTCTGGGACAGGGGGCGCGAGGCTACACCTTC. The encoded protein is CASSLMSLGQGARGYTF.